The source of this TCR beta chain is a study of OX40 agonist ivuxolimab in advanced cancers. Study-wide context: Patients enrolled in dose escalation were diagnosed with hepatocellular carcinoma, melanoma, renal cell or head and neck cancer.

About this clone: No antigen is known for it.

TCRdb keeps only in-frame clones here, not all; method: immunoSEQ multiplex PCR. The data contain tens of thousands of clones, almost 85% of them singletons. Study-level findings and limits: Researchers did not establish what antigens the expanded peripheral T cells target.

No patient had autoimmune disease or received systemic immunosuppression. V was clipped by 2 bases and J by 6 bases; unmatched bases: 8. CDR3 size: 16 residues. Germline CDR1 is SGHRS and CDR2 is YFSETQ. The input for sequencing was CD4+ or CD8+ T cells sorted from blood, taken in a trial of the OX40 agonist ivuxolimab. V gene TRBV5-1 combines with J gene TRBJ2-1; the match to TRBD1 covers 10 bases. This TCR was recovered from an adult with an advanced solid tumor such as melanoma, head and neck, liver or kidney cancer. CDR3 residues: CASSFSGTGEANEQFF. The CDR3 DNA sequence: TGCGCCAGCAGCTTTTCCGGGACAGGGGAGGCCAATGAGCAGTTCTTC.